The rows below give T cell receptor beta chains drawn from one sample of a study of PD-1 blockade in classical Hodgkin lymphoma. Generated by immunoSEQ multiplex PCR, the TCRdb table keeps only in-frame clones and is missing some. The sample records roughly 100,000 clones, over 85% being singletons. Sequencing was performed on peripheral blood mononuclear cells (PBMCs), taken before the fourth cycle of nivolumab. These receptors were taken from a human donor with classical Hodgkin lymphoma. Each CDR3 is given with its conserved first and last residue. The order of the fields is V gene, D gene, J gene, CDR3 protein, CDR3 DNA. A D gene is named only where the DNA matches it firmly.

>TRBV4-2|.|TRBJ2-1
CASSQDGGTNNEQFF
TGTGCCAGCAGCCAAGATGGCGGGACGAACAATGAGCAGTTCTTC
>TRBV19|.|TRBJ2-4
CASSIGPELAKNIQYF
TGTGCCAGTAGTATCGGGCCAGAATTAGCCAAAAACATTCAGTACTTC
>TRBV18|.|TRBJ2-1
CASSDLVGHNEQFF
TGTGCCAGCTCAGACCTAGTCGGCCACAATGAGCAGTTCTTC
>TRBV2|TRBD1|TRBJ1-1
CASTWDRFSTEAFF
TGTGCCAGCACCTGGGACAGGTTCTCCACTGAAGCTTTCTTT
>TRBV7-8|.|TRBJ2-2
CASSLGAAGELFF
TGTGCCAGCAGCTTAGGCGCGGCCGGGGAGCTGTTTTTT
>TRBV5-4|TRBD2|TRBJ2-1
CASSSDSAGGRGNEQFF
TGTGCCAGCAGCTCCGATAGCGCGGGAGGGAGGGGGAATGAGCAGTTCTTC
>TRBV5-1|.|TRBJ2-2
CASSSNPDPNTGELFF
TGCGCCAGCAGCTCAAACCCGGACCCTAACACCGGGGAGCTGTTTTTT
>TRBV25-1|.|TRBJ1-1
CASSGEGVGNTEAFF
TGTGCCAGCAGTGGGGAGGGGGTTGGGAACACTGAAGCTTTCTTT
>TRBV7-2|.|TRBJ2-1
CASSLVSPLRYNEQFF
TGTGCCAGCAGCTTAGTCAGCCCACTTCGGTACAATGAGCAGTTCTTC
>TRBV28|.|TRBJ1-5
CASSTPEWGSSQPQHF
TGTGCCAGCAGTACACCCGAATGGGGTTCAAGTCAGCCCCAGCATTTT
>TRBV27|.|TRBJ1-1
CASSPFGEGGTEAFF
TGTGCCAGCAGTCCTTTCGGGGAAGGGGGCACTGAAGCTTTCTTT
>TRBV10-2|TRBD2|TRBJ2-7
CASAVISGSYEQYF
TGCGCCAGCGCGGTTATTAGCGGGAGCTACGAGCAGTACTTC
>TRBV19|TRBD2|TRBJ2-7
CASSMEASGITYAYEQYF
TGTGCCAGTAGTATGGAGGCTAGCGGGATCACTTATGCCTACGAGCAGTACTTC
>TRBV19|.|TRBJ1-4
CASSITGTGNEKLFF
TGTGCCAGTAGTATAACCGGGACGGGTAATGAAAAACTGTTTTTT
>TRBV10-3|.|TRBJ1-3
CAIRGSGTSGNTIYF
TGTGCCATCCGGGGTTCCGGTACCTCTGGAAACACCATATATTTT
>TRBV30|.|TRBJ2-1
CAWSIDSPKQFF
TGTGCCTGGAGCATTGACTCACCGAAGCAGTTCTTC
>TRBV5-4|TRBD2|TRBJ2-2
CASSPAGTSGAGELFF
TGTGCCAGCAGCCCCGCCGGGACTAGCGGAGCCGGGGAGCTGTTTTTT